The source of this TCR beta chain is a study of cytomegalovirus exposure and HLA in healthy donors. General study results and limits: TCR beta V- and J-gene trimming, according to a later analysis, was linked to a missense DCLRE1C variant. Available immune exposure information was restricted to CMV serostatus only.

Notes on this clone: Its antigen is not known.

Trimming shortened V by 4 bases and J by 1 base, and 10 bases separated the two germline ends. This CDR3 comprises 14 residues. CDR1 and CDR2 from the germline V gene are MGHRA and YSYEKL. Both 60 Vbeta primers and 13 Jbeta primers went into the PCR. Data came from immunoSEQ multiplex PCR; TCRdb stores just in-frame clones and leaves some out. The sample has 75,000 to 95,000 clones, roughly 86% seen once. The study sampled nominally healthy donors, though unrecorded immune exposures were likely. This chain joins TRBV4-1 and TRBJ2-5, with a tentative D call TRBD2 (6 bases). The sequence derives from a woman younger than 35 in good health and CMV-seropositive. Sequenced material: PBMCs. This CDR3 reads CASSLGGIQETQYF. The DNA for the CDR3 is TGCGCCAGCAGCCTCGGCGGGATCCAAGAGACCCAGTACTTC.